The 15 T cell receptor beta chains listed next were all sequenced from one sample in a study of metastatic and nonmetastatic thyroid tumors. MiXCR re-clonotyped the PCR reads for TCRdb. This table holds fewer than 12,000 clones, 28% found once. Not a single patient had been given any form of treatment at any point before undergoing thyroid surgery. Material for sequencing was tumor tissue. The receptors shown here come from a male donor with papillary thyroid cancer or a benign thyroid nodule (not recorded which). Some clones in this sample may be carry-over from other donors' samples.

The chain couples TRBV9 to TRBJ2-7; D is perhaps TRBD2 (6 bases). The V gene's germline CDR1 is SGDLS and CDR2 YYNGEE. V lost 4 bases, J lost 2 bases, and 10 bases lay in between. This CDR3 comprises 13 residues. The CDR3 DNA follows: TGTGCCAGCAGCCTCTCGGGGGCCTACGAGCAGTACTTC. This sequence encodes CASSLSGAYEQYF.

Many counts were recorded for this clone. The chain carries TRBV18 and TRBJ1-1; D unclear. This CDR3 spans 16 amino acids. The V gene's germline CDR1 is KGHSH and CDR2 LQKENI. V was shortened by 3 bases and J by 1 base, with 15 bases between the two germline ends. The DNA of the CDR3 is TGTGCCAGCTCACCTAACGCCCTGACGGCGAACACTGAAGCTTTCTTT. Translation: CASSPNALTANTEAFF.

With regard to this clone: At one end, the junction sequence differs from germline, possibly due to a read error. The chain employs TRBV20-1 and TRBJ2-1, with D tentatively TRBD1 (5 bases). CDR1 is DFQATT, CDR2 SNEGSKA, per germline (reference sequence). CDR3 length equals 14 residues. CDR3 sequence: CSSRSVQVYNEQFF. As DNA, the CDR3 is TGCAGTTCTAGATCCGTACAGGTCTACAATGAGCAGTTCTTC.

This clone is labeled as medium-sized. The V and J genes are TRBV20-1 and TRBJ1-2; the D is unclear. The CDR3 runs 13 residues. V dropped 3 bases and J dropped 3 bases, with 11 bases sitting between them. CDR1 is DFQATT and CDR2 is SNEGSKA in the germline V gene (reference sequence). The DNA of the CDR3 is TGCAGTGCTAGGACTGACGGCGACTATGGCTACACCTTC. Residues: CSARTDGDYGYTF.

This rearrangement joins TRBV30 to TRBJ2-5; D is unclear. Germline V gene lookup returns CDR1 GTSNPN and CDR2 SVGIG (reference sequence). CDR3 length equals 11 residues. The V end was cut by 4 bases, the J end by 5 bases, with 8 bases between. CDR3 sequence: CAWNHWETQYF. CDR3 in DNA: TGTGCCTGGAACCATTGGGAGACCCAGTACTTC.

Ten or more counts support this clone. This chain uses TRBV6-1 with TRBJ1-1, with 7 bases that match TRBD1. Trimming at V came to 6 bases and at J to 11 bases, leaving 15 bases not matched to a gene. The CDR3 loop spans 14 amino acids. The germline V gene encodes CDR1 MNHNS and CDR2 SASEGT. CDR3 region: CASRTGDSTLFAFF. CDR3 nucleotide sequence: TGTGCCAGCAGAACAGGGGACAGCACGTTGTTTGCTTTCTTT.

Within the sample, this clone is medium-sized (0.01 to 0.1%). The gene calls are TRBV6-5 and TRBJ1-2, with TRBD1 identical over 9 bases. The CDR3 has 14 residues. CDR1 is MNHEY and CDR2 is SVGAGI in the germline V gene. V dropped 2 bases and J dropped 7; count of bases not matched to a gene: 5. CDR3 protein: CASSYRDRALGYTF. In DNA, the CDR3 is TGTGCCAGCAGTTACAGGGACAGGGCTCTTGGCTACACCTTC.

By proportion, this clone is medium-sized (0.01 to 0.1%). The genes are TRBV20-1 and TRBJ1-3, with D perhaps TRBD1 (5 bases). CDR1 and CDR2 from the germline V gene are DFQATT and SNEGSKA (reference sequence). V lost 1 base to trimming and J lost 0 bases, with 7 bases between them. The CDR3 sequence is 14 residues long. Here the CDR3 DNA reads TGCAGTGCTAGAGCCGGGGCCTCTGGAAACACCATATATTTT. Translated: CSARAGASGNTIYF.

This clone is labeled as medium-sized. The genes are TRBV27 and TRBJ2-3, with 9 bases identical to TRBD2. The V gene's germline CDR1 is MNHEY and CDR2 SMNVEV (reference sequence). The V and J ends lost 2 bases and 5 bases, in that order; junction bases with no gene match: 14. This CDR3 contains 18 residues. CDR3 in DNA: TGTGCCAGCAGTTTAGAGGGGCTAGCGGGATACTCGGTAGATACGCAGTATTTT. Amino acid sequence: CASSLEGLAGYSVDTQYF.

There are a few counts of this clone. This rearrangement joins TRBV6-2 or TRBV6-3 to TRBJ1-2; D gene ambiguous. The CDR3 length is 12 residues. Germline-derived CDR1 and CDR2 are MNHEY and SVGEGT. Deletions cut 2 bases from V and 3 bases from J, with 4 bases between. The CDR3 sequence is CASSYPDYGYTF. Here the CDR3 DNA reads TGTGCCAGCAGTTACCCCGACTATGGCTACACCTTC.

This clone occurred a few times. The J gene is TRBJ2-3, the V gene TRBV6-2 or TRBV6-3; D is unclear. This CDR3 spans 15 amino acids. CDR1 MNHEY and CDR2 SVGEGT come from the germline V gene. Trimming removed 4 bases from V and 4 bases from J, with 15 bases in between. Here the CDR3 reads CASSSLRIPADTQYF. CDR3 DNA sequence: TGTGCCAGCAGTTCCTTACGGATTCCAGCAGATACGCAGTATTTT.

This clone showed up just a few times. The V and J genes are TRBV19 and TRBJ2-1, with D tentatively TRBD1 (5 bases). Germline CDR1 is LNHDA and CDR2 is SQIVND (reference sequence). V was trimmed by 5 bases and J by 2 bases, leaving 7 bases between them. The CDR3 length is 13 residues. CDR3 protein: CASSQGTYNEQFF. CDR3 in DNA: TGTGCCAGTAGTCAGGGAACCTACAATGAGCAGTTCTTC.

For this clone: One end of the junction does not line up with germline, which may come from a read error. The CDR3 DNA follows: TGCAGTGCTAGACCCCGACAGTATACGAGCGGTGCTAGCACATATACGCAGTATTTT. Amino acids: CSARPRQYTSGASTYTQYF. The chain recombines TRBV20-1 with TRBJ2-3; D may match TRBD1 or TRBD2 (5 bases each). The CDR3 runs 19 residues. Germline CDR1 is DFQATT and CDR2 is SNEGSKA (reference sequence).

The DNA of the CDR3 is TGTGCCAGCAGCCCCGGGGAAGAGGCTGGCTACACCTTC. It translates to CASSPGEEAGYTF. The chain links TRBV3-1 to TRBJ1-2; D not certain. The length of the CDR3 is 13 residues. Trimming stripped 4 bases from V and 7 bases from J, with 13 bases between. CDR1 LGHDT and CDR2 YNNKEL come from the germline V gene (reference sequence).

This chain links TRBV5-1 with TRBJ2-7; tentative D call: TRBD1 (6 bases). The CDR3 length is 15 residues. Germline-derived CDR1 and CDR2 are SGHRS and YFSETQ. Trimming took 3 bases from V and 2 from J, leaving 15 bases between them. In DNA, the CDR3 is TGCGCCAGCAGCTCGGACAGATTATTCACCTACGAGCAGTACTTC. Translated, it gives CASSSDRLFTYEQYF.